Listed here are 11 T cell receptor beta chains from one sample, sequenced in a study of blood T cell repertoires in COVID-19. Sequencing used immunoSEQ multiplex PCR; TCRdb keeps in-frame clones, though not all of them. The sample contains about 250,000 clones, about nine tenths of which appear only once. Specimen: PBMCs or T cells enriched from blood (not recorded which). The receptors shown here come from a woman in her 30s with acute COVID-19.

The chain couples TRBV18 to TRBJ1-2; 7 bases are shared with TRBD1. The germline CDR1 and CDR2 sequences are KGHSH and LQKENI. The trim removed 3 bases at V and 4 bases at J, leaving 2 bases unmatched. There are 13 residues in the CDR3. Here the CDR3 DNA reads TGTGCCAGCTCACCCTCAGGGGGCTATGGCTACACCTTC. This translates into CASSPSGGYGYTF.

The CDR3 reads CASSKEGRERGYTF. The CDR3 DNA follows: TGTGCCAGCAGCAAAGAGGGTAGGGAGCGAGGCTACACCTTC. V and J are TRBV7-9 and TRBJ1-2; D unclear. The CDR3 totals 14 residues. Germline lookup yields CDR1 SEHNR and CDR2 FQNEAQ (reference sequence). The germline V and J ends were trimmed by 5 bases and 8 bases, with 18 bases remaining between them.

The V gene is TRBV30, the J gene TRBJ1-3; D is unresolved. V lost 0 bases and J 1 base, leaving 7 bases between the germline ends. Germline V gene data show CDR1 as GTSNPN and CDR2 as SVGIG (reference sequence). This CDR3 spans 14 amino acids. DNA of the CDR3: TGTGCCTGGAGTGTGAGTCCGTCTGGAAACACCATATATTTT. Protein: CAWSVSPSGNTIYF.

The CDR3 nucleotides read TGTGCCAGCAGCAAGGACACCGAAAATCAGCCCCAGCATTTT. Translation gives CASSKDTENQPQHF. This chain uses TRBV7-9 with TRBJ1-5; D is possibly TRBD1 (5 bases). Looked up from germline, CDR1 is SEHNR and CDR2 is FQNEAQ (reference sequence). Trimming cost V 5 bases and J 4 bases, with 12 bases left between them. The CDR3 consists of 14 residues.

The V and J genes are TRBV18 and TRBJ2-7; possibly TRBD2 for D (5 bases). The germline V and J ends were trimmed by 3 bases and 3 bases, with 9 bases remaining between them. CDR1 is KGHSH and CDR2 is LQKENI in the germline V gene. The CDR3 is 13 residues long. CDR3: CASSPMGVYEQYF. The CDR3, as DNA: TGTGCCAGCTCACCCATGGGAGTCTACGAGCAGTACTTC.

The chain combines TRBV3-1 (or the pseudogene TRBV3-2) with TRBJ1-3, with D possibly matching TRBD1 (6 bases). V lost 4 bases, J lost 4 bases, and 11 bases lay in between. Germline CDR1 reads LGHDT; CDR2 reads YNNKEL (reference sequence). CDR3 size: 14 residues. DNA for the CDR3: TGTGCCAGCAGCCCCCTGGGGGCCGGAAACACCATATATTTT. It is translated as CASSPLGAGNTIYF.

The chain uses TRBV7-2 and TRBJ2-1; D remains ambiguous. The CDR3 sequence is 13 residues long. CDR1 SGHTA and CDR2 FQGNSA come from the germline V gene. V was clipped by 3 bases and J by 12 bases, with 15 bases between them. The CDR3 DNA follows: TGTGCCAGCAGCTTTAGCCAGACGGAAGTGCAGTTCTTC. Its protein product is CASSFSQTEVQFF.

This clone was observed once. The chain uses TRBV6-5 and TRBJ1-6; TRBD1 might be the D (5 bases). The CDR3 extends over 14 amino acids. Germline V gives CDR1 MNHEY, CDR2 SVGAGI. Trimming left V 6 bases short and J 7 bases short, with 13 bases between. For the CDR3, the DNA is TGTGCCAGCAGCACCACGGGGGTAAATTCACCCCTCCACTTT. The encoded protein is CASSTTGVNSPLHF.

The chain uses TRBV23-1 and TRBJ1-5; possibly TRBD1 for D (5 bases). TRBV23-1 counts as an open reading frame of uncertain function. This CDR3 comprises 15 residues. Between the trimmed V and J ends, which lost 3 bases and 3 bases, there was a span of 12 bases. The chain's CDR3 is CASSQPYRPNQPQHF. In DNA form, the CDR3 reads TGCGCCAGCAGTCAGCCATACAGGCCCAATCAGCCCCAGCATTTT.

The chain couples TRBV27 to TRBJ1-6; D gene unclear. Germline CDR1 is MNHEY and CDR2 is SMNVEV (reference sequence). Trimming removed 2 bases from V and 4 bases from J, with 21 bases in between. CDR3 length equals 19 residues. The DNA for the CDR3 is TGTGCCAGCAGTTTAAAAGGCGCCTTGAGGGATTTTTATAATTCACCCCTCCACTTT. Amino acids: CASSLKGALRDFYNSPLHF.

The chain is built from TRBV5-1 and TRBJ2-7; D gene uncertain. CDR1 and CDR2 from the germline V gene are SGHRS and YFSETQ. The CDR3 has 10 residues. Between the trimmed V and J ends, which lost 5 bases and 4 bases, there was a span of 4 bases. Here the CDR3 reads CASRSYEQYF. Written as DNA, the CDR3 is TGCGCCAGCAGGAGTTACGAGCAGTACTTC.